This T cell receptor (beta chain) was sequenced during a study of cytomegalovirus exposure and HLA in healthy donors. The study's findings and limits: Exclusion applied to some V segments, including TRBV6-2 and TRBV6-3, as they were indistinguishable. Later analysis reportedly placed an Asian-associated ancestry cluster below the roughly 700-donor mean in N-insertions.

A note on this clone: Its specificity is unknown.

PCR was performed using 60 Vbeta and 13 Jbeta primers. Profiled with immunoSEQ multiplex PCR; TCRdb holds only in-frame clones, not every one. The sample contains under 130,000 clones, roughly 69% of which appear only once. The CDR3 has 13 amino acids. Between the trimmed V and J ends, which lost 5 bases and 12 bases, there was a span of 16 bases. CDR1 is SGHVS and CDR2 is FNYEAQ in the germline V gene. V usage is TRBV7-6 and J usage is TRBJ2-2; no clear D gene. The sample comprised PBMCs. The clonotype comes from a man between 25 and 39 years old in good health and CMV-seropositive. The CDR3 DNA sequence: TGTGCCAGCAGCAAGCTCCCCCATGAACAGCTGTTTTTT. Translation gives CASSKLPHEQLFF.